A single T cell receptor (beta chain) is shown here with its context. Its target is unknown. These data are taken from a study of monozygotic twins with inflammatory bowel disease. The germline CDR1 and CDR2 sequences are SEHNR and FQNEAQ (reference sequence). The CDR3 totals 16 residues. Study observations and caveats: Among T cells, the various subtypes were not distinguishable. Twins with IBD had fewer clonotypes in common with others than healthy twins, particularly during disease activity.

TCRdb reworked the 5' RACE reads into one entry per CDR3 protein, no DNA. Reported are about 330,000 distinct CDR3 sequences; the ten largest clones contain 2% to 2.5%. V usage is TRBV7-9 and J usage is TRBJ2-3. This sequence was found in a human donor with ulcerative colitis or Crohn's disease, or a healthy co-twin of an affected twin (not recorded which). The sample taken for sequencing was blood. The CDR3 spells CASSLALGRGTDTQYF.